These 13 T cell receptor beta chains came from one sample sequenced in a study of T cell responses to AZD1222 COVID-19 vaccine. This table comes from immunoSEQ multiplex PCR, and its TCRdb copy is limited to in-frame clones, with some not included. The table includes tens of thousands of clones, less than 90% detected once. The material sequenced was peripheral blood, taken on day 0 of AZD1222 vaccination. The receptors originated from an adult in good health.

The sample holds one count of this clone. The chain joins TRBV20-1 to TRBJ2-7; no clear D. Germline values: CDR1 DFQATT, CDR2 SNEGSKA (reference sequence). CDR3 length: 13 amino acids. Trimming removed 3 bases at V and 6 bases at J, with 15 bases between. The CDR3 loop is CSASSDFLPEQYF. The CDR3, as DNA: TGCAGTGCTAGTAGTGACTTCCTACCCGAGCAGTACTTC.

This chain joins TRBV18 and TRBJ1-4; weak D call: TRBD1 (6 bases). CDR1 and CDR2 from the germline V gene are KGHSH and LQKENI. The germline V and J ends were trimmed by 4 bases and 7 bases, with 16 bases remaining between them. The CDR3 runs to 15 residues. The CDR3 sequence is CASSLSEGGGEKLFF. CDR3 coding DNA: TGTGCCAGCTCACTGAGCGAAGGAGGGGGTGAAAAACTGTTTTTT.

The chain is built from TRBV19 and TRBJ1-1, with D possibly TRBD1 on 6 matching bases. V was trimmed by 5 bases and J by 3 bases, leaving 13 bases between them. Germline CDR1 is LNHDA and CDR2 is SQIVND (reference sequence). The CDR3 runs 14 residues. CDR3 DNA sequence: TGTGCCAGTAGTCCACGGGACACCCACACTGAAGCTTTCTTT. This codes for CASSPRDTHTEAFF.

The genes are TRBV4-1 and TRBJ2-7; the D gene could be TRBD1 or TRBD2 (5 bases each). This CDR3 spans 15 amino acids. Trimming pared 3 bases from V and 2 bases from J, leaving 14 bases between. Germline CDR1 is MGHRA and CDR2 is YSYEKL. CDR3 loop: CASSHRTGTTYEQYF. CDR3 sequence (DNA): TGCGCCAGCAGCCACCGAACCGGGACCACCTACGAGCAGTACTTC.

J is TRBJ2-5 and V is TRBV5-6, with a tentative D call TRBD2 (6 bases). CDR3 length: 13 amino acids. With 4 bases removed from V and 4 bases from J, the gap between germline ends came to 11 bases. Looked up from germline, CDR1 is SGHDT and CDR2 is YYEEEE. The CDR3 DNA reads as TGTGCCAGCAGCGGGCTCGGGGGAGAGACCCAGTACTTC. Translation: CASSGLGGETQYF.

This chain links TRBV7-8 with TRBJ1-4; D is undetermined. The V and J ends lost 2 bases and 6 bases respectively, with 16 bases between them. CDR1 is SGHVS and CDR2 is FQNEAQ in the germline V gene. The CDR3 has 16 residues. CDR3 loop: CASSLRGPGWDEKLFF. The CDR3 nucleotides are TGTGCCAGCAGCTTACGCGGTCCGGGGTGGGATGAAAAACTGTTTTTT. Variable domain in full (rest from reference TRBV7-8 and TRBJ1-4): GAGVSQSPRYKVAKRGQDVALRCDPISGHVSLFWYQQALGQGPEFLTYFQNEAQLDKSGLPSDRFFAERPEGSVSTLKIQRTQQEDSAVYLCASSLRGPGWDEKLFFGSGTQLSVL.

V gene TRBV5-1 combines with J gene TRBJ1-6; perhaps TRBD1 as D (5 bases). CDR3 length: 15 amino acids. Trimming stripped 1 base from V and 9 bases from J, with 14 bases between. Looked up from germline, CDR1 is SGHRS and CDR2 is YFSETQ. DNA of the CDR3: TGCGCCAGCAGCTTGCTAGGGGAGGTTACTTCACCCCTCCACTTT. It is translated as CASSLLGEVTSPLHF.

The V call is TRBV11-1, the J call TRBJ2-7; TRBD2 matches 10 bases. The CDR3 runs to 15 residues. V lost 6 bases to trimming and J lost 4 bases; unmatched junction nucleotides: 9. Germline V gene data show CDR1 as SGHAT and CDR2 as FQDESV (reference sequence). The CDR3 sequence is CASSSRLAGEYEQYF. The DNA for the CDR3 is TGTGCCAGCAGTTCTCGACTAGCGGGCGAATACGAGCAGTACTTC.

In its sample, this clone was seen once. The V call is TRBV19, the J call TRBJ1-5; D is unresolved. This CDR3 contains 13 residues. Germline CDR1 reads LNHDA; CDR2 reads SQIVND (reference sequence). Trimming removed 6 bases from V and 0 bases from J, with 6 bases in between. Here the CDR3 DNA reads TGTGCCAGTAGACAATATAGCAATCAGCCCCAGCATTTT. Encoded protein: CASRQYSNQPQHF.

This CDR3 is CASSTLPGQRDSPLHF. CDR3 coding DNA: TGTGCCAGTAGTACCCTCCCGGGACAAAGGGATTCACCCCTCCACTTT. The chain links TRBV19 to TRBJ1-6; D may be TRBD1 (6 bases). Germline V gene data show CDR1 as LNHDA and CDR2 as SQIVND (reference sequence). The CDR3 is 16 amino acids. V was trimmed by 4 bases and J by 8 bases, leaving 18 bases between them.

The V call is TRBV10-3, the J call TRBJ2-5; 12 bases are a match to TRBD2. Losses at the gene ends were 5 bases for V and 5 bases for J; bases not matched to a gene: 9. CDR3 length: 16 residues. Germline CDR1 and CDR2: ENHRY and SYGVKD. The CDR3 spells CAISPSSGGARETQYF. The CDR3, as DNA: TGTGCCATCAGTCCGTCTAGCGGGGGGGCCAGGGAGACCCAGTACTTC.

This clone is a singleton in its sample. The CDR3 loop reads CASSTPRGSSGGYNEQFF. The CDR3 nucleotides read TGTGCCAGCAGCACTCCCAGGGGGAGCAGCGGGGGCTACAATGAGCAGTTCTTC. The rearrangement joins TRBV9 to TRBJ2-1, with a weak D call TRBD2 (8 bases). V lost 4 bases, J lost 3 bases, and 23 bases lay in between. This CDR3 is 18 amino acids long. Germline values: CDR1 SGDLS, CDR2 YYNGEE.

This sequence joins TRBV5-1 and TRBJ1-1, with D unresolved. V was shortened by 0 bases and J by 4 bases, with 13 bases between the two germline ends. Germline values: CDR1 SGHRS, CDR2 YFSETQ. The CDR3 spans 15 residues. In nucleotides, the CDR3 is TGCGCCAGCAGCTTGGTGAAGGGAGAGGGCACTGAAGCTTTCTTT. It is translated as CASSLVKGEGTEAFF.